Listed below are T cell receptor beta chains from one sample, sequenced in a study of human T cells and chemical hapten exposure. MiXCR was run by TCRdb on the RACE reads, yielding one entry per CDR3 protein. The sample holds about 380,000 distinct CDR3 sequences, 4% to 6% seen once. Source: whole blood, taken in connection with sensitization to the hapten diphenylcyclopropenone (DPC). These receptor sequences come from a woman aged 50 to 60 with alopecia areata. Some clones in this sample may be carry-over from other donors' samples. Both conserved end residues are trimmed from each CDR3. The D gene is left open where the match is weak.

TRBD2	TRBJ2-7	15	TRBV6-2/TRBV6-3	ASSYSIGTSGTYEQY
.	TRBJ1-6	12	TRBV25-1	ASSQWGQNSPLH
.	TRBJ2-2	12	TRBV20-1	SARVLANTGELF
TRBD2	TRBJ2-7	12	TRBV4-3	ASSQEFGGGEQY
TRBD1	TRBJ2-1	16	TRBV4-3	ASSQGRDRGVPYNEQF
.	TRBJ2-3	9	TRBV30	ACSATDTQY
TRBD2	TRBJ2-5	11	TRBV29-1	SWDGGGGETQY
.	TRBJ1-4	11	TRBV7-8	ASSLGGAGKLF
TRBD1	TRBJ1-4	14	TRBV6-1	ASSADRFATNEKLF
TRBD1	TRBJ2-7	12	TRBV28	ASSLPDRAYEQY
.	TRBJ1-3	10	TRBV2	ASNNQENTIY
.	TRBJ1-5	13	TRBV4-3	ASSPTSNSNQPQH
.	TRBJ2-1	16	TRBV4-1	ASSQMTLLASTYNEQF
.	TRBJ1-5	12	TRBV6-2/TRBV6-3	ASSYTHSNQPQH
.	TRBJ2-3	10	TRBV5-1	ASSYSVDTQY
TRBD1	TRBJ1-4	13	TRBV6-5	ASSSGDSLNEKLF
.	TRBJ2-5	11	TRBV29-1	SVLAPFQETQY